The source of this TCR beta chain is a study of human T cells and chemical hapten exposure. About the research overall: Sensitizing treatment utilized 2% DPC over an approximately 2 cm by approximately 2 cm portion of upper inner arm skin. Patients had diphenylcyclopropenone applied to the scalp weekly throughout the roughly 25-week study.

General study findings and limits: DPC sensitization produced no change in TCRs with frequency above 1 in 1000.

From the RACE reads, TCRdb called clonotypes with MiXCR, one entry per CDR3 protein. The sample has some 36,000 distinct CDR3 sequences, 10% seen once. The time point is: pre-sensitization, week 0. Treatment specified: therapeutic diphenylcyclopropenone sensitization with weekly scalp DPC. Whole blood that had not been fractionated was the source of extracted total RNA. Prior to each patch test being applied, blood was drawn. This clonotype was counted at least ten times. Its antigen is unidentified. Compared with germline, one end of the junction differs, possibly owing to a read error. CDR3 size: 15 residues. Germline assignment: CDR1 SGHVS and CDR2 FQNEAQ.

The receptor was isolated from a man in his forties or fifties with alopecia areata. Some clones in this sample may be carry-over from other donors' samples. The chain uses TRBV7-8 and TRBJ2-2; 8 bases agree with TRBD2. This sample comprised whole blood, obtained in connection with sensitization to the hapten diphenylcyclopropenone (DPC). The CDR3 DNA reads TGTGCCGGCAGGCCCAGCGGGAGCACCCCCGGGGAGCTGTTTTTT. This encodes CAGRPSGSTPGELFF.